Each of the 15 T cell receptor beta chains below was sequenced from the same sample in a study of blood T cell repertoires in COVID-19. Generated by immunoSEQ multiplex PCR, the TCRdb table keeps only in-frame clones and is missing some. This table has roughly 500,000 clones, 75% to 90% appearing once. Sequencing input: peripheral blood. All receptors derive from a man in his late teens or twenties with COVID-19, enrolled during active disease.

This chain uses TRBV4-1 with TRBJ1-2; maybe TRBD1 (5 bases). The germline V gene encodes CDR1 MGHRA and CDR2 YSYEKL. V shed 1 base and J shed 5 bases, with 8 bases lying between them. The CDR3 sequence is 13 residues long. For the CDR3, the DNA is TGCGCCAGCAGCCAAGGCGGGGGATATGGCTACACCTTC. This translates into CASSQGGGYGYTF.

A single count supports this clone. This sequence joins TRBV27 and TRBJ2-7; 7 bases match TRBD1. This CDR3 spans 15 amino acids. Germline values: CDR1 MNHEY, CDR2 SMNVEV (reference sequence). V was pared by 5 bases and J by 7 bases, with 14 bases of the junction left unmatched. The CDR3 spells CASSPSSTGNGEQYF. The CDR3 DNA reads as TGTGCCAGCAGTCCGTCCTCGACAGGGAATGGGGAGCAGTACTTC.

The J gene is TRBJ2-3, the V gene TRBV2; 7 nucleotides line up with TRBD2. The germline V gene encodes CDR1 SNHLY and CDR2 FYNNEI. The CDR3 extends over 15 amino acids. V dropped 8 bases and J dropped 0; count of bases not matched to a gene: 8. The CDR3 region is CASRVGGLSTDTQYF. DNA for the CDR3: TGTGCCAGCCGGGTGGGAGGGCTTAGCACAGATACGCAGTATTTT.

The chain couples TRBV5-4 to TRBJ1-4, with a weak D call TRBD1 (5 bases). Trimming removed 4 bases at V and 3 bases at J, with 13 bases between. Per germline, CDR1 SGHNT and CDR2 YYREEE (reference sequence). The CDR3 has 15 amino acids. The CDR3 loop reads CASSPSGAPNEKLFF. CDR3 in DNA: TGTGCCAGCAGCCCGAGCGGGGCGCCTAATGAAAAACTGTTTTTT.

This clone was seen only once. V gene TRBV21-1 combines with J gene TRBJ2-5; TRBD1, the table's D call, lacks a check against the DNA. TRBV21-1 is a listed pseudogene. The CDR3 loop spans 13 amino acids. CDR3 bases: TGTGCCAGCGGGCTTGGTCTGCAAGAGACCCAGTACTTC. It codes for CASGLGLQETQYF.

The chain employs TRBV11-2 and TRBJ1-5, with a possible D match to TRBD1 (5 bases). The length of the CDR3 is 17 residues. CDR1 and CDR2 (germline): SGHAT, FQNNGV. Trimming took 5 bases from V and 0 from J, leaving 17 bases between them. CDR3 residues: CASSINPAGDSNQPQHF. The CDR3 DNA is TGTGCCAGCAGCATAAATCCCGCGGGGGATAGCAATCAGCCCCAGCATTTT.

The CDR3 sequence: CSVGHGGHGYTF. Written as DNA, the CDR3 is TGCAGCGTTGGTCACGGGGGGCATGGCTACACCTTC. J is TRBJ1-2 and V is TRBV29-1, with D maybe TRBD1 (6 bases). The CDR3 length is 12 residues. The V and J ends lost 4 bases and 6 bases respectively, with 12 bases between them. Germline assignment: CDR1 SQVTM and CDR2 ANQGSEA.

The chain employs TRBV24-1 and TRBJ2-2; 8 bases are shared with TRBD1. J gave up 5 bases and V 5 bases, and 12 bases lay outside the gene matches. This CDR3 has 17 amino acids. Germline V gene data show CDR1 as KGHDR and CDR2 as SFDVKD. The CDR3 region is CATSGGIRQGLTGELFF. The CDR3 DNA sequence: TGTGCCACCAGTGGTGGAATTAGACAGGGGTTAACCGGGGAGCTGTTTTTT.

This rearrangement joins TRBV5-6 to TRBJ1-2; 9 bases map to TRBD1. J was trimmed by 1 base and V by 7 bases; bases with no gene match: 11. The CDR3 extends over 16 amino acids. The germline gives CDR1 SGHDT, CDR2 YYEEEE. CDR3 loop: CASGGTGTILNYGYTF. DNA of the CDR3: TGTGCCAGCGGAGGGACAGGGACTATCCTTAACTATGGCTACACCTTC.

This chain links TRBV20-1 with TRBJ2-7; D not certain. Trimming shortened V by 5 bases and J by 0 bases, and 5 bases separated the two germline ends. The CDR3 has 11 amino acids. Looked up from germline, CDR1 is DFQATT and CDR2 is SNEGSKA (reference sequence). Here the CDR3 DNA reads TGCAGTGCTTCGGTCTCCTACGAGCAGTACTTC. It specifies CSASVSYEQYF.

The CDR3 protein is CASRPRQSDTQYF. In DNA, the CDR3 is TGTGCCAGCCGACCCCGACAGTCAGATACGCAGTATTTT. The chain links TRBV3-1 (or the pseudogene TRBV3-2) to TRBJ2-3; the D gene is possibly TRBD1 (5 bases). The V end lost 8 bases, the J end lost 4 bases, and 13 bases lay between the germline ends. The CDR3 totals 13 residues. Germline V CDR1 and CDR2: LGHDT, YNNKEL (reference sequence).

The J gene is TRBJ1-3, the V gene TRBV5-4; possibly TRBD1 for D (6 bases). Germline V CDR1 and CDR2: SGHNT, YYREEE (reference sequence). V lost 1 base and J 0 bases, leaving 8 bases between the germline ends. The CDR3 has 15 residues. CDR3 nucleotides: TGTGCCAGCAGCTTGTCAGGGGACTCTGGAAACACCATATATTTT. This encodes CASSLSGDSGNTIYF.

This chain connects TRBV5-6 to TRBJ2-3; 12 positions agree with TRBD2. The CDR3 contains 17 residues. V was clipped by 4 bases and J by 1 base; unmatched bases: 7. The germline CDR1 and CDR2 sequences are SGHDT and YYEEEE. CDR3 coding DNA: TGTGCCAGCAGCATCACTAGCGGGGGGCGGGGCACAGATACGCAGTATTTT. It specifies CASSITSGGRGTDTQYF.

J is TRBJ2-5 and V is TRBV7-9; TRBD2 matches at 11 bases. The CDR3 runs 18 residues. V shed 3 bases, J shed 5 bases, and the junction held 14 bases outside the gene matches. CDR1 is SEHNR, CDR2 FQNEAQ, per germline (reference sequence). The CDR3 DNA follows: TGTGCCAGCAGCTTTGACGTCACTAGCGGGAGAGAGTGGGAGACCCAGTACTTC. This translates into CASSFDVTSGREWETQYF.

This clone was observed once. V and J are TRBV7-2 and TRBJ2-2, with 11 bases fitting TRBD2. J lost 8 bases, V lost 0 bases, and 5 bases had no gene match. CDR3 length: 16 amino acids. Looked up from germline, CDR1 is SGHTA and CDR2 is FQGNSA. CDR3 sequence (DNA): TGTGCCAGCAGCTTAGCGGCTAGCGGGGGGTTGGGGGAGCTGTTTTTT. Residues: CASSLAASGGLGELFF.